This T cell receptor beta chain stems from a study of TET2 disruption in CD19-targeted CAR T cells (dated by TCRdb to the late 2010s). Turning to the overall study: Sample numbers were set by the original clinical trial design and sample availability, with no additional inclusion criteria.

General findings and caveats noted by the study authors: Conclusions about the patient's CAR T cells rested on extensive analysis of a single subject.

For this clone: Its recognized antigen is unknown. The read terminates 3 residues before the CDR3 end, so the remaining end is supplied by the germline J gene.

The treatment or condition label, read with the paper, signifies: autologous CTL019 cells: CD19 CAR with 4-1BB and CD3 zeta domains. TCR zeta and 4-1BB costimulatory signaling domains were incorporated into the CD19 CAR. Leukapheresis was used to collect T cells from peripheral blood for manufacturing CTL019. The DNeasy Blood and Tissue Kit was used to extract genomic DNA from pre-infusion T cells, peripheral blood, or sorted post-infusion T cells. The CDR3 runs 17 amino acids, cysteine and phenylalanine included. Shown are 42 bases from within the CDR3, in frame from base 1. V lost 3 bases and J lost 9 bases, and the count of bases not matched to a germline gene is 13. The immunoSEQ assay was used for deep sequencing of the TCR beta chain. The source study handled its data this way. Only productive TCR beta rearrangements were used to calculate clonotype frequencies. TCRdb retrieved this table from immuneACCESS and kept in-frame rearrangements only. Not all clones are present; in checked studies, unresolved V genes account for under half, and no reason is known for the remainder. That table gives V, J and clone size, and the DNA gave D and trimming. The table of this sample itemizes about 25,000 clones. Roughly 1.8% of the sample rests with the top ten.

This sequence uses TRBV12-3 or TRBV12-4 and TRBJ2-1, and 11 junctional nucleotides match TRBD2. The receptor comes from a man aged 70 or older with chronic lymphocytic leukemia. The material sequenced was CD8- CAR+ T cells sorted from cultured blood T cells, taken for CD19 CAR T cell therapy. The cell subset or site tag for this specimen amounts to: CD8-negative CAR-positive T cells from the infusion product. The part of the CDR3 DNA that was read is TGTGCCAGCAGTTTCCGGCTAGCGGGGGGCCCTATCGCTGAG. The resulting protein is CASSFRLAGGPIAE. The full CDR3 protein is CASSFRLAGGPIAEQFF.